This T cell receptor beta chain originates from a study of shared clonotypes between healthy human individuals (dated by TCRdb to about 2020). About the full investigation: A couple of women and a few men aged 18 to 49 years were included in the cohort. To increase sequencing depth and limit assay-specific biases, different laboratories used diverse techniques to prepare libraries and sequence TCR repertoires. Per donor, leukapheresis produced somewhere between about 0.85 and 10 billion PBMCs. For each donor, CD4 naive and CD4 memory were each given three plates, CD8 naive was given two plates, and CD8 memory was given one plate. To estimate repertoire size and how much clonotypes are shared between individuals, the study performed deep sequencing of blood TCR repertoires from roughly five healthy adults.

CDR1 and CDR2, per the germline V gene, are SGHRS and YFSETQ. Spanning cysteine to phenylalanine, the CDR3 consists of 18 amino acids. The read is trimmed to its CDR3 DNA, 54 bases read in frame from base 1. TCR CDR3 regions were amplified from genomic DNA by multiplex PCR using the deep immunoSEQ assay. Extracted genomic DNA from each cell subset was distributed evenly across all wells of several immunoSEQ 96-well plates, and each plate was treated as a replicate. Each replicate PCR for sorted subsets received approximately 200 ng genomic DNA, equal to roughly 29,000 T cell genomes. Purified libraries were measured with a Qubit 3.0 fluorometer, size-checked on a Bioanalyzer 2100, and measured again with the KAPA Library Quantification kit. Each immunoSEQ 96-well plate was sequenced on its own single-read 150-cycle Illumina NextSeq 550 flow cell. The source study handled its data this way. Because only junctional sequences without quality scores were contained in the immunoSEQ output, filtering matching that applied to full-length reads could not be performed. Sequences were annotated with PyIR, a Python wrapper for IgBLAST v1.9, using IMGT germline references to assign V/J genes and CDR3. Reads were filtered out if the reads had weak V/J assignments (E-value above 1e-6), no CDR3, stop codons, out-of-frame junctions, or ambiguous translated residues. V3J clonotypes were defined as sequences sharing an identical inferred V gene, J gene, and CDR3 amino acid sequence. To compute the percentage overlap between repertoires, the number of shared unique clonotypes was divided by the size of the smaller repertoire. Repertoire richness was assessed with RTK rarefaction, the Chao1 estimator, and Recon v2.1 estimates of unobserved clonotypes. For all TCRbeta clonotypes obtained by the gDNA method from several donors, generation probabilities were computed with OLGA. TCRdb carries this immuneACCESS record with in-frame sequences only. Its versions omit some clonotypes, under half of them owing to an unresolved V gene in the studies checked, with the rest unexplained. Clone size and V and J calls were adopted from that table, with D and trimming inferred from the DNA. This sample holds roughly 2 million clones; 90% to 95% were observed only once. The ten largest clonotypes hold more than 0.1% of the sample.

Turning to this clone: Its target antigen remains unknown. One junction end does not reproduce the germline sequence, and a read error may be involved.

What the research found in general, with its limitations: Approximately 5% of naive CD4, 3.5% of naive CD8, 2.3% of memory CD4, and around 0.4% of memory CD8 clonotypes were shared across several donors. Rarefaction of sorted-subset datasets indicated incomplete sequencing despite the large sequencing depth. Based on pairwise subsampling, the degree of clonotype sharing among donors was expected to be affected by sequencing depth. The genetic and exposure-history diversity represented was limited by the small number of donors. Compared with non-shared clonotypes, the clonotypes found in all four sorted-subset donors had higher generation probabilities. Sampling was limited to blood, and TCR repertoires in tissue likely differ from TCR repertoires in blood. Larger estimated clonotype richness was generally found for naive subsets than for memory subsets.

The donors were healthy, HIV-negative adults with no recently reported acute infections or vaccinations. All donors were Caucasian adults living in Nashville, Tennessee, USA. Magnetic negative selection was used to enrich CD4+ T cells, after which naive cells were positively selected on CD45RA and the negative fraction became the memory subset. After blood collection by leukapheresis, PBMCs were isolated using Ficoll-Histopaque density gradient centrifugation and then cryopreserved in the vapor phase of liquid nitrogen. Analytical flow cytometry was used to check the purity and quantity of each magnetically sorted T cell population. Genomic DNA was isolated from every sorted fraction and measured by UV absorbance on a Nanodrop 2000c.

Sequenced sample: naive CD4+ T cells sorted from blood. This sample's cell subset or site label indicates: CD45RA+ positively selected. The receptor was derived from a man in his late teens or twenties in good health. The rearrangement combines TRBV5-1 with TRBJ2-4; 10 bases in the middle match TRBD2. The CDR3 reads CASSLWLAGELAKSIQYF. The DNA sequence reads TGCGCCAGCAGCTTGTGGCTAGCGGGAGAGCTAGCCAAAAGCATTCAGTACTTC.